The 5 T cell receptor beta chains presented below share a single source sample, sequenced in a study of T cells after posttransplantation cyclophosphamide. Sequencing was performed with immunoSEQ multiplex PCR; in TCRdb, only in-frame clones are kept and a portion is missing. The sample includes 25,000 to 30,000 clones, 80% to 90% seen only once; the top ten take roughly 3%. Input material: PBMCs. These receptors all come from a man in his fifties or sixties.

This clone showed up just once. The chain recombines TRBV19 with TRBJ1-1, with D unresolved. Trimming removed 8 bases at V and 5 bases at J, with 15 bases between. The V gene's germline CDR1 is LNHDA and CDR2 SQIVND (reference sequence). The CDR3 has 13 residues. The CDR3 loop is CASLGHAGTEAFF. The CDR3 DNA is TGTGCCAGTTTGGGCCACGCGGGAACTGAAGCTTTCTTT.

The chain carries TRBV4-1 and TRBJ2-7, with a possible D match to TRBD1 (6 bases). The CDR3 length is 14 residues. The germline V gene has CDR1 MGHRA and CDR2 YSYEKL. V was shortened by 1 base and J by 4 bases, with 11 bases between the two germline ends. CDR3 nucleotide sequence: TGCGCCAGCAGCCAAGGTCAGGGGTTGTACGAGCAGTACTTC. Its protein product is CASSQGQGLYEQYF.

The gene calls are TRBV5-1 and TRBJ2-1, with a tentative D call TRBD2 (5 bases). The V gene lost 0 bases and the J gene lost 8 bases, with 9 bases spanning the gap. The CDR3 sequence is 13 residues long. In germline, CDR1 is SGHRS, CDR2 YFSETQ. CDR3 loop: CASSLEPGYEQFF. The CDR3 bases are TGCGCCAGCAGCTTGGAGCCGGGGTATGAGCAGTTCTTC. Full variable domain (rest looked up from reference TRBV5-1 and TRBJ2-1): KAGVTQTPRYLIKTRGQQVTLSCSPISGHRSVSWYQQTPGQGLQFLFEYFSETQRNKGNFPGRFSGRQFSNSRSEMNVSTLELGDSALYLCASSLEPGYEQFFGPGTRLTVL.

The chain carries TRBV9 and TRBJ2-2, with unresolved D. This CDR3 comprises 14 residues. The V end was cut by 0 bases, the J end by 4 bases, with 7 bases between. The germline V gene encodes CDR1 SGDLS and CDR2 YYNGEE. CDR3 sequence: CASSVDPSTGELFF. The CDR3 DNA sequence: TGTGCCAGCAGCGTAGACCCTAGCACCGGGGAGCTGTTTTTT.

The CDR3 protein is CASVHPGGEDGYTF. For the CDR3, the DNA is TGTGCTAGTGTTCATCCAGGGGGCGAAGATGGCTACACCTTC. The chain combines TRBV12-5 with TRBJ1-2; TRBD1 agrees at 8 bases. Germline trimming cut 7 bases from V and 6 bases from J; bases unmatched to any gene: 10. The germline V gene has CDR1 LGHNT and CDR2 FRNRAP. The CDR3 spans 14 residues.